What follows is one TCR beta chain and its context. Its matching antigen is unknown. The data derive from a study of T cells after yellow fever vaccination. Study-level background: Preparation of the low-cell-number fractions used SMART-Seq v4 Ultra Low Input. Notes on the study in general: Reappearance after the booster was seen for most primary-vaccination clones, at roughly 96% CD4 and 70% to 90% CD8. The CD4 compartment and the CD8 compartment contained a small share of clonotypes in common.

By 5'RACE template switching, TCR cDNA was produced, with a universal primer site and UMIs added in the process. TCRdb reanalysed the 5' RACE reads using MiXCR and keeps one entry per CDR3 protein. The sample contains around 120,000 distinct CDR3 sequences, roughly 6.8% of which appear only once. This CDR3 comprises 15 residues. The germline CDR1 and CDR2 sequences are MNHEY and SVGEGT. The V end was cut by 8 bases, the J end by 4 bases, with 18 bases between. The origin of this receptor is a man younger than 35 who received the YFV17D yellow fever vaccine. The chain uses TRBV6-2 or TRBV6-3 and TRBJ1-5; D gene unclear. This sample comprised CD4+ T cells sorted from PBMCs, obtained roughly 47 days after the first yellow fever vaccination. CDR3 bases: TGTGCCAGCCGCCCATCCTGGACCCCGAATCAGCCCCAGCATTTT. It is translated as CASRPSWTPNQPQHF.